This T cell receptor (beta chain) is drawn from a study of blood T cells in healthy people across ages. The V segment lost 1 base and the J segment 7 bases; nucleotides outside the gene matches: 7. The CDR3 has 16 residues. CDR1 is SEHNR and CDR2 is FQNEAQ in the germline V gene (reference sequence). Using a J-beta primer mix together with a sample-barcoded 5' primer, a second PCR was run for about 6 to 12 cycles. Via MiXCR, TCRdb re-called the 5' RACE reads, giving one row per CDR3 protein. The sample contains under 700,000 distinct CDR3 sequences, less than 25% of which appear only once. Study findings and constraints: Expanded clonotype changes were possibly confounded by unknown donor CMV status. More naive CD4+ cells and higher diversity marked long-lived donors relative to aged donors. Diversity figures based on one million T cells were deemed too low.

This clonotype has just a few counts. The antigen remains undetermined. Another study also made use of these data, one on T cells of mothers and their children.

The receptor was derived from a boy between 10 and 17 years old in good health. The chain combines TRBV7-9 with TRBJ2-1; 10 bases are shared with TRBD2. Sequenced sample: blood. CDR3 amino acids: CASSLESSGSWNEQFF. The CDR3 DNA reads as TGTGCCAGCAGCTTAGAATCTAGCGGGAGCTGGAATGAGCAGTTCTTC.